The rows below give T cell receptor beta chains drawn from one sample of a study of post-analysis software for immune sequencing data. TCRdb ran MiXCR on the PCR reads and lists one entry per CDR3 protein. The sample lists about 400,000 distinct CDR3 sequences, roughly 30% occurring once. Material for sequencing was blood. The receptors shown here come from a girl aged 5 to 17 with multiple sclerosis. CDR3s include the opening cysteine and the closing phenylalanine or tryptophan. The D gene is left open where the match is weak. Expanded clones get a size class; other rows say once, few or many, or leave the size out.

NA	TRBD2	TRBV4-1	TRBJ2-1	TGCGCCAGCAGCCAAGAGGCTCGCCTAGCGGGGGGCGATGAGCAGTTCTTC	CASSQEARLAGGDEQFF
few	TRBD1	TRBV15	TRBJ2-5	TGTGCCACCAGCAGAGTGGGACAGGGATTCGAGACCCAGTACTTC	CATSRVGQGFETQYF
few	TRBD2	TRBV20-1	TRBJ2-7	TGCAGTGTTCCAGGACTAGCGGGACCTTACGAGCAGTACTTC	CSVPGLAGPYEQYF
NA	NA	TRBV29-1	TRBJ2-2	TGCAGCGTTTCCGGACGGGAGTCCGGGGAGCTGTTTTTT	CSVSGRESGELFF
NA	NA	TRBV6-6	TRBJ1-2	TGTGCCAGCAGTCCCCAGAGGTCTAACTATGGCTACACCTTC	CASSPQRSNYGYTF
NA	NA	TRBV4-3	TRBJ1-6	TGCGCCAGCAGCCAAGACAGGGGAGGCAGGTCCTATAATTCACCCCTCCACTTT	CASSQDRGGRSYNSPLHF
NA	NA	TRBV4-2	TRBJ2-3	TGTGCCAGCAGCCGAGGCTCAGGAGCGACAGATACGCAGTATTTT	CASSRGSGATDTQYF
NA	NA	TRBV20-1	TRBJ2-1	TGCAGTGCAAGAAAGCGGGCGAGCTCCTACAATGAGCAGTTCTTC	CSARKRASSYNEQFF
many	NA	TRBV29-1	TRBJ2-5	TGCAGCGTCTGTTTCGTAGGGGCCGAGACCCAGTACTTC	CSVCFVGAETQYF
NA	NA	TRBV20-1	TRBJ2-5	TGCAGTGCTAGAGATTATCGGCGGCAAGGGGAGACCCAGTACTTC	CSARDYRRQGETQYF
NA	NA	TRBV29-1	TRBJ2-3	TGCAGCGTTGAAGATCTCAGTCAAGCCACAGATACGCAGTATTTT	CSVEDLSQATDTQYF
few	NA	TRBV5-1	TRBJ1-1	TGCGCCAGCAGCTTGAGGACAAATCTCGAAGCTTTCTTT	CASSLRTNLEAFF
NA	NA	TRBV10-3	TRBJ1-1	TGTGCCATCAGTGAAAATGAAGGGCAGAACACTGAAGCTTTCTTT	CAISENEGQNTEAFF
NA	TRBD1	TRBV29-1	TRBJ2-1	TGCAGCGTTGGACAGGGGGCGGGTTACAATGAGCAGTTCTTC	CSVGQGAGYNEQFF
few	NA	TRBV6-5	TRBJ1-2	TGTGCCAGCAGCTCCGGGACGCAGAACTATGGCTACACCTTC	CASSSGTQNYGYTF
few	NA	TRBV7-3	TRBJ2-5	TGTGCCAGCAGCTTATCGGGACTTAAAGAGACCCAGTACTTC	CASSLSGLKETQYF
once	NA	TRBV10-3	TRBJ1-2	TGTGCCATCAGTGAGGGGGGGGCTTTGTATGGCTACACCTTC	CAISEGGALYGYTF
NA	NA	TRBV29-1	TRBJ1-2	TGCAGCGTTTGGCAGCTTCTCTATGGCTACACCTTC	CSVWQLLYGYTF
NA	NA	TRBV7-2	TRBJ2-2	TGTGCCAGCAGCTCAGTGGCTGGGGTACTGGGGACGAACACCGGGGAGCTGTTTTTT	CASSSVAGVLGTNTGELFF
NA	NA	TRBV5-6	TRBJ2-1	TGTGCCAGCAGCTTGTGGAACAATGAGCAGTTCTTC	CASSLWNNEQFF
few	TRBD1	TRBV9	TRBJ2-3	TGTGCCAGCAGCCCGACAGGGGGAATCACTACGCAGTATTTT	CASSPTGGITTQYF
NA	TRBD1	TRBV5-1	TRBJ2-1	TGCGCCAGCAGCTTGCGGGGACAGACCAATGAGCAGTTCTTC	CASSLRGQTNEQFF
few	NA	TRBV6-5	TRBJ2-6	TGTGCCAGCAGTTACCGCGGGATGGGGGCCAACGTCCTGACTTTC	CASSYRGMGANVLTF
NA	TRBD1	TRBV10-1	TRBJ1-6	TGCGCCAGCAGTTCGGGACAGGTTGATTCACCCCTCCACTTT	CASSSGQVDSPLHF
few	NA	TRBV6-5	TRBJ2-7	TGTGCCAGCGGCACTGGTGGGACATCGGGCGAGCAGTACTTC	CASGTGGTSGEQYF
NA	TRBD2	TRBV13	TRBJ2-1	TGTGCCAGCAGCTTACCCGGGACTAGCGGGGCCCCTACGGATGAGCAGTTCTTC	CASSLPGTSGAPTDEQFF
NA	TRBD2	TRBV2	TRBJ2-7	TGTGCCAGCAGTGAAGAGGGACTAGGGGCCCGCCCCCCCCACGAGCAGTACTTC	CASSEEGLGARPPHEQYF